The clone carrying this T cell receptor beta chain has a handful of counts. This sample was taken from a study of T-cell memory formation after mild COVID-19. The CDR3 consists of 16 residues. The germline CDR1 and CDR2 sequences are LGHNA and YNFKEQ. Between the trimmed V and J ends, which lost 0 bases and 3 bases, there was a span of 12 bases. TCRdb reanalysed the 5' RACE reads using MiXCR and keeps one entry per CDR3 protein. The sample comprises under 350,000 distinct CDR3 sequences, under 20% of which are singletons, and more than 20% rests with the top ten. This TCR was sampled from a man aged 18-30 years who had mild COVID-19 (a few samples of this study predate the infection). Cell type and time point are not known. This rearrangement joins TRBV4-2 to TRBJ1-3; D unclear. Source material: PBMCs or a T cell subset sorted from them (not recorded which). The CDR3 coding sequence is TGTGCCAGCAGCCAAGAACCCGGAGGGATTGGAAACACCATATATTTT. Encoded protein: CASSQEPGGIGNTIYF.